What follows is one TCR beta chain and its context. This entry belongs to a study of blood T cell repertoires in COVID-19. This CDR3 comprises 13 residues. V lost 10 bases, J lost 11 bases, and 11 bases stayed unmatched. Germline V lookup: CDR1 MNHNY, CDR2 SVGAGI (reference sequence). Here immunoSEQ multiplex PCR was the method, and the copy in TCRdb shows in-frame clones only, minus some. The data show about 240,000 clones, roughly 87% seen once. Input material: peripheral blood. The rearrangement uses TRBV6-6 and TRBJ1-6; 7 nucleotides line up with TRBD1. The TCR originated in a man in his fifties or sixties who had recovered from COVID-19. The DNA of the CDR3 is TGTGCCACCTGGACAGGTGGTGTAGCACCCCTCCACTTT. Encoded protein: CATWTGGVAPLHF.